The 10 T cell receptor beta chains reported below all come from one sample, sequenced in a study of blood T cell repertoires in COVID-19. The table came from immunoSEQ multiplex PCR; TCRdb's copy has only in-frame clones and leaves some out. The data hold approximately 300,000 clones, with around 82% observed a single time. Sequencing was done on a sample of peripheral blood. These receptors were taken from a person aged 65-85 years with COVID-19, enrolled during active disease.

The rearrangement links TRBV6-1 to TRBJ1-4; 8 nucleotides align to TRBD1. With V trimmed by 2 bases and J by 8 bases, 7 bases remained unmatched. The CDR3 is made up of 15 amino acids. Germline V gene lookup returns CDR1 MNHNS and CDR2 SASEGT. The CDR3 region has the DNA TGTGCCAGCAGTGAATTCCAGGGGGCGTGGGAAAAACTGTTTTTT. Translated, it gives CASSEFQGAWEKLFF.

The chain uses TRBV28 and TRBJ2-5; 9 nucleotides line up with TRBD1. CDR3 size: 13 residues. J gave up 4 bases and V 5 bases, and 2 bases lay outside the gene matches. CDR1 is MDHEN and CDR2 is SYDVKM in the germline V gene. CDR3 coding DNA: TGTGCCAGCAGTAACAGGGGGCGAGAGACCCAGTACTTC. This translates into CASSNRGRETQYF. Full variable domain (rest looked up from reference TRBV28 and TRBJ2-5): DVKVTQSSRYLVKRTGEKVFLECVQDMDHENMFWYRQDPGLGLRLIYFSYDVKMKEKGDIPEGYSVSREKKERFSLILESASTNQTSMYLCASSNRGRETQYFGPGTRLLVL.

The chain couples TRBV6-7 to TRBJ2-7, with TRBD1 matching 10 bases. TRBV6-7 is filed as an ORF, its function uncertain. The CDR3 is 16 residues long. V dropped 6 bases and J dropped 5; count of bases not matched to a gene: 13. CDR3 in DNA: TGTGCCAGCAGCCGACACCGGGACAGGGGCTGCCACGAGCAGTACTTC. It translates to CASSRHRDRGCHEQYF.

This chain uses TRBV5-7 with TRBJ1-6, with 9 bases that match TRBD1. TRBV5-7 is designated an ORF whose function remains uncertain. Unmatched junction bases numbered 13, after V lost 2 bases and J lost 10 bases. The length of the CDR3 is 17 residues. The CDR3 DNA follows: TGTGCCAGCAGCTTAAGAATGGGGAAACAGGGGGCATCACCCCTCCACTTT. Encoded protein: CASSLRMGKQGASPLHF.

Concerning this clone: One junction end does not reproduce the germline sequence, and a read error may be involved. This chain uses TRBV10-1 with TRBJ2-4, with 7 bases fitting TRBD1. CDR1 is WNHNN and CDR2 is SYGVQD in the germline V gene (reference sequence). The CDR3 runs 13 residues. DNA of the CDR3: TGCGCCAGCAGTGAGTCTGTGACAGGGCCGGAAGACTTC. Residues: CASSESVTGPEDF.

The chain links TRBV6-2 or TRBV6-3 to TRBJ2-5, with 12 positions matching TRBD2. Trimming removed 5 bases from V and 1 base from J; junction bases left unmatched: 5. Germline values: CDR1 MNHEY, CDR2 SVGEGT. This CDR3 spans 16 amino acids. The CDR3 nucleotides read TGTGCCAGCAGTACCAGGACTAGCGGGGTCCAAGAGACCCAGTACTTC. Translated: CASSTRTSGVQETQYF.

This clone was detected once. The chain combines TRBV27 with TRBJ1-2, with 7 nucleotides matching TRBD1. The CDR3 loop spans 15 amino acids. In germline, CDR1 is MNHEY, CDR2 SMNVEV (reference sequence). V lost 0 bases, J lost 1 base, and 2 bases stayed unmatched. The CDR3: CASSLSAGGNYGYTF. The CDR3 coding sequence is TGTGCCAGCAGTTTATCGGCAGGGGGTAACTATGGCTACACCTTC.

The CDR3 DNA is TGTGCCAGCAGTTTAGGGAGGGGCTCAACCTACGAGCAGTACTTC. It specifies CASSLGRGSTYEQYF. This chain joins TRBV27 and TRBJ2-7; TRBD2 agrees at 7 bases. Trimming took 2 bases from V and 2 from J; bases not matched to a gene: 6. Germline CDR1 MNHEY, CDR2 SMNVEV (reference sequence). The CDR3 sequence is 15 residues long.

The chain's CDR3 is CASSLGQGLAYGYTF. The CDR3 DNA sequence: TGTGCCAGCAGCTTGGGGCAGGGACTTGCCTATGGCTACACCTTC. The V gene is TRBV5-4, the J gene TRBJ1-2, with D possibly TRBD1 on 5 matching bases. The CDR3 consists of 15 residues. V dropped 0 bases and J dropped 4 bases, with 13 bases sitting between them. Per germline, CDR1 SGHNT and CDR2 YYREEE (reference sequence).

CDR3 nucleotides: TGCGCCAGCAAGGGGGTCGCCAAAAACATTCAGTACTTC. Translating it yields CASKGVAKNIQYF. The rearrangement uses TRBV5-1 and TRBJ2-4, with D perhaps TRBD1 (6 bases). The CDR3 length is 13 residues. V lost 6 bases, J lost 1 base, and 8 bases lay in between. Germline V gene data show CDR1 as SGHRS and CDR2 as YFSETQ.